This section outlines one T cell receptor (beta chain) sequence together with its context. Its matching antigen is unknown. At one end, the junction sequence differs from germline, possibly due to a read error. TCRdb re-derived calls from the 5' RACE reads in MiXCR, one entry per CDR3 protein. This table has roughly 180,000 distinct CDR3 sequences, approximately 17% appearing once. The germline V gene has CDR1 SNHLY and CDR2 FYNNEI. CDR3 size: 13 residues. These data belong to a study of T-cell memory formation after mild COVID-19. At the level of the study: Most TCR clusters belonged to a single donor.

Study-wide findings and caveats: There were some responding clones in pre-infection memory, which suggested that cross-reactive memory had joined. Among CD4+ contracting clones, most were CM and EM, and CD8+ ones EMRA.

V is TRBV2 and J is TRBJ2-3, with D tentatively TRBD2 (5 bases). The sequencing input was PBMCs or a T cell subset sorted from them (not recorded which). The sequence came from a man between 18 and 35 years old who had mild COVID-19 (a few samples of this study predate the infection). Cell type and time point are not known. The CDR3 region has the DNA TGCACCCGCCAAGCGGAACTTACAGATACGCAGTATTTT. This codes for CTRQAELTDTQYF.